Shown below are 8 T cell receptor beta chains from a single sample sequenced in a study of monozygotic twins with inflammatory bowel disease. TCRdb re-called the 5' RACE reads and catalogs CDR3 proteins one per entry, DNA excluded. In all, the sample yields 150,000 to 200,000 distinct CDR3 sequences. The sample comprised blood. The receptors come from a human donor with ulcerative colitis or Crohn's disease, or a healthy co-twin of an affected twin (not recorded which).

The V and J genes are TRBV5-6 and TRBJ2-7; TCRdb proposes TRBD1, but this gene call is untestable without DNA. The germline V gene has CDR1 SGHDT and CDR2 YYEEEE. The CDR3 has 15 amino acids. CDR3 region: CASSFEGQGPYEQYF.

The chain combines TRBV6-6 with TRBJ1-2; TCRdb names TRBD1, which stays unverified in the absence of DNA. CDR3 length equals 14 residues. Germline V gene lookup returns CDR1 MNHNY and CDR2 SVGAGI (reference sequence). The chain's CDR3 is CASSFQGAGYGYTF.

The chain has TRBV10-2 and TRBJ2-3; the D call of TRBD2 rests on TCRdb alone, since no DNA is present to check it. Per germline, CDR1 WSHSY and CDR2 SAAADI. CDR3 length equals 16 residues. CDR3 residues: CASSALAGGRTDTQYF.

The rearrangement links TRBV5-1 to TRBJ1-2; TCRdb's D call of TRBD1 is untestable without DNA. From germline, CDR1 is SGHRS and CDR2 YFSETQ. This CDR3 has 14 amino acids. The CDR3 loop is CASSTTGVNYGYTF.

The chain's CDR3 is CSAKSGRDSNEQFF. The chain employs TRBV20-1 and TRBJ2-1; TCRdb's D gene call, TRBD2, goes unchecked for lack of DNA. The CDR3 is 14 residues long. CDR1 is DFQATT, CDR2 SNEGSKA, per germline (reference sequence).

The chain links TRBV7-2 to TRBJ2-4; TCRdb calls TRBD1, which cannot be checked without DNA. The CDR3 has 15 residues. CDR1 SGHTA and CDR2 FQGNSA come from the germline V gene. CDR3 protein: CASSLSPGRGNIQYF.

The chain carries TRBV5-4 and TRBJ2-3; no DNA is available, so the TRBD2 call from TCRdb remains unchecked. Germline CDR1 and CDR2: SGHNT and YYREEE (reference sequence). This CDR3 is built from 16 residues. CDR3 sequence reads: CASSSRGAGIPDTQYF.

This sequence joins TRBV27 and TRBJ1-1. CDR1 is MNHEY and CDR2 is SMNVEV in the germline V gene (reference sequence). The length of the CDR3 is 11 residues. CDR3 loop: CASSLLPKAFF.